This TCR beta chain emerged from a study of shared clonotypes between healthy human individuals. TCRdb keeps only in-frame clones here, not all; method: immunoSEQ multiplex PCR. The repertoire holds around 2.5 million clones, with roughly 93% as singletons. Germline lookup yields CDR1 SQVTM and CDR2 ANQGSEA. This CDR3 contains 16 residues. As to this clone: Its antigen is still unknown. One junction end does not reproduce the germline sequence, and a read error may be involved.

There were only Caucasian adults among the donors, and all lived in Nashville, Tennessee. Study conclusions and caveats: The donor pool, a small one, limited the genetic and exposure-history diversity represented. Several donors had roughly 5% of their naive CD4 clonotypes in common.

The V call is TRBV29-1, the J call TRBJ2-5, with 10 bases that match TRBD2. Sequencing input: naive CD4+ T cells from PBMCs. The subset was: CD45RA+ positively selected. The sequence was collected from a man aged 18 to 30 in good health. Some clones in this sample may be carry-over from other donors' samples. CDR3 in DNA: TGCAGCGTCGAAGGTAGAGGACTAGCGGACCAAGAGACCCAGTACTTC. Amino acids: CSVEGRGLADQETQYF.